The rows below give T cell receptor beta chains drawn from one sample of a study of cytomegalovirus exposure and HLA in healthy donors. Sequencing was performed with immunoSEQ multiplex PCR; in TCRdb, only in-frame clones are kept and a portion is missing. This table holds 180,000 or so clones, approximately 78% found once. Sequenced sample: PBMCs. The receptor set was obtained from a woman between 50 and 59 years old in good health and CMV-seropositive. Both conserved end residues are part of each CDR3. D genes are given only for firm matches. Only part of the rows carry a size: once, few, many, or a class if the clone is expanded.

>NA|TRBJ2-1|NA|TRBV5-6
TGTGCCAGCAGCTTCGACAACTCCTACAATGAGCAGTTCTTC
CASSFDNSYNEQFF
>TRBD2|TRBJ2-7|once|TRBV7-2
TGTGCCAGCAGCCCGAGGCGGGAGGGCTGGAGTAATAGGGTCGACGAGCAGTACTTC
CASSPRREGWSNRVDEQYF
>TRBD1|TRBJ1-1|NA|TRBV19
TGTGCCAGTAGGGAGGGACAGATGAACACTGAAGCTTTCTTT
CASREGQMNTEAFF
>TRBD1|TRBJ2-1|NA|TRBV18
TGTGCCAGCTCACCGGACAGGGTAAATGAGTGGTTCTTC
CASSPDRVNEWFF
>TRBD2|TRBJ2-5|NA|TRBV5-1
TGCGCCAGCAGCTTAGTCTCAGCGGGAGGAGGGGAGACCCAGTACTTC
CASSLVSAGGGETQYF
>TRBD1|TRBJ2-7|NA|TRBV6-1
TGTGCCAGCAGACAGGGGGCATGGTGGTCCTACGAGCAGTACTTC
CASRQGAWWSYEQYF
>NA|TRBJ2-7|NA|TRBV6-1
TGTGCCAGCAGTGAAGTGGGCAGCTCCTACGAGCAGTACTTC
CASSEVGSSYEQYF
>NA|TRBJ1-1|NA|TRBV5-1
TGCGCCAGCAGCTTGGAGGTGGGAAGGGGCACTGAAGCTTTCTTT
CASSLEVGRGTEAFF
>TRBD1|TRBJ1-1|NA|TRBV6-1
TGTGCCAGCCGATCAGACAGGGCGTGGACTGAAGCTTTCTTT
CASRSDRAWTEAFF
>NA|TRBJ1-4|once|TRBV6-1
TGTGCCAGCAGTAAGGGGTGGATTGATGAAAAACTGTTTTTT
CASSKGWIDEKLFF
>TRBD1|TRBJ2-1|NA|TRBV7-2
TGTGCCAGCAGCTTAGCGGGCACAGGGGTCTCCTACAATGAGCAGTTCTTC
CASSLAGTGVSYNEQFF
>NA|TRBJ1-5|few|TRBV6-1
TGTGCCAGCAGTTCCGCGGGGCAGCCCCAGCATTTT
CASSSAGQPQHF
>TRBD1|TRBJ2-5|few|TRBV11-2
TGTGCCAGCAGCTTTCATGGGGGACAGGGGGGTCAAGAGACCCAGTACTTC
CASSFHGGQGGQETQYF
>NA|TRBJ1-5|NA|TRBV2
TGTGCCAGCAGCCGGGACACCAATCAGCCCCAGCATTTT
CASSRDTNQPQHF
>NA|TRBJ1-5|NA|TRBV19
TGTGCCAGTAGTATAGGGAGGGGAATCCGCAATCAGCCCCAGCATTTT
CASSIGRGIRNQPQHF
>TRBD1|TRBJ2-5|few|TRBV5-1
TGCGCCAGCAGCGAGTCGACAGGGAGCGTGGAGACCCAGTACTTC
CASSESTGSVETQYF
>NA|TRBJ1-1|NA|TRBV27
TGTGCCAGCAGTCCCGACTCTCGGGGTGAAGCTTTCTTT
CASSPDSRGEAFF
>TRBD2|TRBJ2-1|NA|TRBV6-1
TGTGCCAGCAGTGCCCGACTAGCGGGCTACAATGAGCAGTTCTTC
CASSARLAGYNEQFF
>NA|TRBJ1-6|once|TRBV7-8
TGTGCCAGCAGCTTAGGGGGAGGGTTGAATTCACCCCTCCACTTT
CASSLGGGLNSPLHF
>TRBD2|TRBJ2-5|NA|TRBV5-7
TGTGCCAGCAGCTTGGCCGGGGGAGGGAAAGAGACCCAGTACTTC
CASSLAGGGKETQYF
>NA|TRBJ2-1|NA|TRBV6-5
TGTGCCACCGCCCGGACCAGCGGAGACTACAATGAGCAGTTCTTC
CATARTSGDYNEQFF
>TRBD1|TRBJ2-7|NA|TRBV27
TGTGCCAGCAGGCGGGACAGGGGGCGAACCTACGAGCAGTACTTC
CASRRDRGRTYEQYF
>NA|TRBJ1-3|NA|TRBV5-4
TGTGCCAGCAGCTTGCAGGGGTCTGGAAACACCATATATTTT
CASSLQGSGNTIYF
>TRBD1|TRBJ2-2|NA|TRBV4-1
TGCGCCAGCCGGTGGACAGGGGATAGGGAGCTGTTTTTT
CASRWTGDRELFF
>NA|TRBJ1-1|NA|TRBV28
TGTGCCAGTGGTCAAATACAGCCTAAAGCTTTCTTT
CASGQIQPKAFF
>TRBD2|TRBJ2-7|once|TRBV5-4
TGTGCCAGCAGCTCCTTAGCGGGAGGGGCCTACGAGCAGTACTTC
CASSSLAGGAYEQYF
>NA|TRBJ2-7|NA|TRBV7-2
TGTGCCAGCAGCCCACCAGGCCGGTACGAGCAGTACTTC
CASSPPGRYEQYF
>TRBD1|TRBJ2-3|NA|TRBV7-9
TGTGCCAGCAGCACCTCTGGACAGGGGTGGACAGATACGCAGTATTTT
CASSTSGQGWTDTQYF
>NA|TRBJ2-1|NA|TRBV18
TGTGCCAGCTCACCACGACAGATGTACAATGAGCAGTTCTTC
CASSPRQMYNEQFF
>TRBD1|TRBJ2-1|NA|TRBV19
TGTGCCAGTTCCCCGGGACAGGGGTACAATGAGCAGTTCTTC
CASSPGQGYNEQFF
>TRBD2|TRBJ2-3|NA|TRBV6-1
TGTGCCAGCAGCAGACTAGCGGGGACGACAGATACGCAGTATTTT
CASSRLAGTTDTQYF
>TRBD1|TRBJ1-2|NA|TRBV19
TGTGCCAGTTCCGACAGGGGGCGTGGCACCTTC
CASSDRGRGTF
>NA|TRBJ1-5|NA|TRBV19
TGTGCCAGCAATCCCGGACAGTATAGCAATCAGCCCCAGCATTTT
CASNPGQYSNQPQHF
>TRBD2|TRBJ2-1|NA|TRBV4-2
TGTGCCAGCAGACCTATAGCGGGAGGATCCTACAATGAGCAGTTCTTC
CASRPIAGGSYNEQFF
>TRBD2|TRBJ2-5|NA|TRBV11-2
TGTGCCAGCAGACCCGGGACTAGCCAAGCCCAAGAGACCCAGTACTTC
CASRPGTSQAQETQYF
>NA|TRBJ1-1|NA|TRBV7-6
TGTGCCAGCAGCCCGAGGACAGAACTGAACACTGAAGCTTTCTTT
CASSPRTELNTEAFF
>TRBD1|TRBJ1-5|NA|TRBV7-9
TGTGCCAGCGGGACAGGGAGGGACAATCAGCCCCAGCATTTT
CASGTGRDNQPQHF
>NA|TRBJ2-1|NA|TRBV5-1
TGCGCCAGCAGCTTGGGAGGACAGCACAATGAGCAGTTCTTC
CASSLGGQHNEQFF
>TRBD1|TRBJ1-1|NA|TRBV5-1
TGCGCCAGCAGCGGAAAACACGGGACAGCCCTCATGAACACTGAAGCTTTCTTT
CASSGKHGTALMNTEAFF
>NA|TRBJ2-7|NA|TRBV7-8
TGTGCCAGCAGCCCAGCGACCCACTACGAGCAGTACTTC
CASSPATHYEQYF
>TRBD1|TRBJ1-1|NA|TRBV5-1
TGCGCCAGTAAGGGGGCTAGGGACACTGAAGCTTTCTTT
CASKGARDTEAFF
>TRBD1|TRBJ2-4|few|TRBV5-1
TGCGCCAGCAGCCCCGGACAGGGTGGTGGCAGTCAGTACTTC
CASSPGQGGGSQYF
>NA|TRBJ1-5|NA|TRBV28
TGTGCCAGCAGCCCCCCAGGGGTCCGGGATCAGCCCCAGCATTTT
CASSPPGVRDQPQHF
>NA|TRBJ2-7|NA|TRBV7-9
TGTGCCAGCAGCCCCAGGGGCTACGAGCAGTACTTC
CASSPRGYEQYF
>NA|TRBJ2-7|few|TRBV28
TGTGCCAGCATCTCGCGGGGGCGCACCTACGAGCAGTACTTC
CASISRGRTYEQYF
>TRBD1|TRBJ2-5|NA|TRBV7-9
TGTGCCAGCAGCTCGACAGGGTGGGGCCGAAAAGAGACCCAGTACTTC
CASSSTGWGRKETQYF
>NA|TRBJ1-2|NA|TRBV29-1
TGCAGCGTTCCGGGGGACCGTTTAGTTGGCTACACCTTC
CSVPGDRLVGYTF
>NA|TRBJ2-3|NA|TRBV18
TGTGCCAGCTCACCACGCACAGGCCCCACAGATACGCAGTATTTT
CASSPRTGPTDTQYF
>TRBD2|TRBJ2-7|NA|TRBV7-9
TGTTCCAGCAGCTACACTAGCGGGCCCTCCTACGAGCAGTACTTC
CSSSYTSGPSYEQYF
>TRBD2|TRBJ2-5|NA|TRBV7-9
TGTGCCAGCAGCTTATGGACTAGCGGCCAAGAGACCCAGTACTTC
CASSLWTSGQETQYF
>NA|TRBJ1-5|NA|TRBV7-2
TGTGCCAGCAGCTTAGGACTGAATCAGCCCCAGCATTTT
CASSLGLNQPQHF